These 5 T cell receptor beta chains were all obtained from the same sample, sequenced in a study of beta chain features in type 1 diabetes listed by TCRdb under 2018. For these receptors, no antigen is known. Library method: the immunoSEQ multiplex PCR assay. The entire amount of isolated RNA was reverse transcribed using the High Capacity cDNA Reverse Transcription Kit, so the sequenced TCRB transcripts were expressed ones. Entries here come from immuneACCESS through TCRdb and include only in-frame sequences with V and J called. Some clones fail to appear in such tables; in the studies checked, an unresolved V gene covers under half of the shortfall, and the cause of the remainder is unknown. A total of 300,000 to 400,000 clones appear in this sample, around a tenth of them only once. The ten largest account for 0.55% to 0.75% of the sample. Results and caveats for the whole study, not just this receptor: Type 1 diabetes patients showed a moderate but significant shortening of TCRB CDR3 length in all four CD4+ subsets.

The sequencing input was central memory CD4+ T cells from blood. Every receptor here comes from a man under 40 with type 1 diabetes.

This chain joins TRBV7-2 and TRBJ2-5; D is unresolved. The germline CDR1 and CDR2 sequences are SGHTA and FQGNSA. The CDR3 covers 15 residues. Trimming shortened V by 3 bases and J by 5 bases, and 16 bases separated the two germline ends. The DNA of the CDR3 is TGTGCCAGCAGCTTTCTGGTCCAACCTTGGGAGACCCAGTACTTC. This translates into CASSFLVQPWETQYF.

This sequence joins TRBV7-9 and TRBJ1-2; 9 nucleotides line up with TRBD1. The junction had 7 bases not matched to a gene; V was cut back by 4 bases and J by 7 bases. The germline V gene encodes CDR1 SEHNR and CDR2 FQNEAQ (reference sequence). The CDR3 is 14 amino acids. CDR3 sequence (DNA): TGTGCCAGCAGCTCCATACAGGGGGCCGGTGGCTACACCTTC. It specifies CASSSIQGAGGYTF.

CDR3 residues: CASSLADYNEQFF. The CDR3, as DNA: TGTGCCAGCAGCTTAGCAGACTACAATGAGCAGTTCTTC. The rearrangement uses TRBV11-3 and TRBJ2-1; D not certain. This CDR3 spans 13 amino acids. Trimming pared 1 base from V and 3 bases from J, leaving 4 bases between. Germline CDR1 SGHNT, CDR2 YENEEA.

This chain connects TRBV9 to TRBJ2-7, with 12 positions matching TRBD2. This CDR3 has 20 amino acids. Trimming cost V 6 bases and J 0 bases; bases outside gene matches: 19. Looked up from germline, CDR1 is SGDLS and CDR2 is YYNGEE. In nucleotides, the CDR3 is TGTGCCAGCAATCTTAGGGGAACTAGCGGGAGGCCCCACAGCTCCTACGAGCAGTACTTC. It is translated as CASNLRGTSGRPHSSYEQYF.

In this sample, this clone turned up a few times. The chain has TRBV13 and TRBJ2-1; 9 bases fit TRBD1. V was pared by 5 bases and J by 8 bases, with 16 bases of the junction left unmatched. The germline gives CDR1 PRHDT, CDR2 FYEKMQ (reference sequence). The CDR3 sequence is 17 residues long. CDR3 sequence: CASSPNVGDRGMDEQFF. Written as DNA, the CDR3 is TGTGCCAGCAGCCCTAACGTTGGCGACAGGGGGATGGATGAGCAGTTCTTC.